This entry describes one T cell receptor beta chain. These data belong to a study of blood T cell repertoires in COVID-19. About the study: Sources were T cells, B-cell-depleted T cells, or PBMCs; the material itself was cDNA or gDNA.

Profiling relied on immunoSEQ multiplex PCR, and the TCRdb table lists in-frame clones only, not all of them. The data contain under 200,000 clones, roughly 90% of them singletons. Enrollees, roughly 18 to 89 years old, lived in about two dozen US areas. Participant-reported clinical history was the basis for cohort assignment. Symptom resolution, clearance, or two negative PCRs marked donors in Cohort 3 as recovered. The material sequenced was PBMCs or T cells enriched from blood (not recorded which). The sequence was obtained from a woman aged 45 to 65 who had recovered from COVID-19.

The CDR3 here is CASSLPRQGAYNEQFF. The CDR3, as DNA: TGTGCCAGCAGCTTACCCCGACAGGGGGCCTACAATGAGCAGTTCTTC. The chain is built from TRBV7-9 and TRBJ2-1; 9 bases are a match to TRBD1. V trimming: 2 bases; J trimming: 2 bases; junction bases outside the gene matches: 4. The length of the CDR3 is 16 residues. The germline V gene has CDR1 SEHNR and CDR2 FQNEAQ (reference sequence).